The 27 T cell receptor beta chains below all came from one sample that was sequenced in a study of somatic mutations in cytotoxic T cells in rheumatoid arthritis. This table comes from immunoSEQ multiplex PCR, and its TCRdb copy is limited to in-frame clones, with some not included. The sample records around 6,000 clones, around 83% being singletons. The sample consisted of CD8+ T cells sorted from blood. Receptor source: an adult with rheumatoid arthritis.

V is TRBV19 and J is TRBJ1-5; D gene uncertain. The germline V gene has CDR1 LNHDA and CDR2 SQIVND (reference sequence). The CDR3 sequence is 15 residues long. Trimming took 0 bases from V and 3 from J, leaving 9 bases between them. The CDR3 DNA sequence: TGTGCCAGTAGTATAGACAGCTCCCACAATCAGCCCCAGCATTTT. It codes for CASSIDSSHNQPQHF.

The V and J genes are TRBV27 and TRBJ2-1; D is unclear. Trimming took off 3 bases at V and 10 bases at J, with 7 bases between the two ends. Looked up from germline, CDR1 is MNHEY and CDR2 is SMNVEV (reference sequence). The CDR3 totals 11 residues. The CDR3 is CASSLGSEQFF. For the CDR3, the DNA is TGTGCCAGCAGTTTGGGGTCCGAGCAGTTCTTC.

The CDR3 DNA follows: TGTGCCAGTAGTATGGACTCAGGTCCACACACTGAAGCTTTCTTT. Protein: CASSMDSGPHTEAFF. V gene TRBV19 combines with J gene TRBJ1-1, with D unclear. CDR1 and CDR2 (germline): LNHDA, SQIVND (reference sequence). The CDR3 length is 15 residues. V was clipped by 3 bases and J by 3 bases, with 14 bases between them.

CDR3 residues: CASSQFTGGGTGELFF. In nucleotides, the CDR3 is TGTGCCAGCAGCCAGTTTACAGGGGGCGGCACCGGGGAGCTGTTTTTT. The chain recombines TRBV5-5 with TRBJ2-2, with 9 positions matching TRBD1. The V gene's germline CDR1 is SGHKS and CDR2 YYEKEE (reference sequence). This CDR3 is 16 amino acids long. V shed 4 bases and J 4 bases; nucleotides not matched to a gene: 8. Variable domain in full (rest from reference TRBV5-5 and TRBJ2-2): DAGVTQSPTHLIKTRGQQVTLRCSPISGHKSVSWYQQVLGQGPQFIFQYYEKEERGRGNFPDRFSARQFPNYSSELNVNALLLGDSALYLCASSQFTGGGTGELFFGEGSRLTVL.

This rearrangement joins TRBV7-9 to TRBJ1-5; 7 nucleotides agree with TRBD1. The V gene end was trimmed by 1 base and the J gene end by 2 bases; junction bases not matched to a gene: 2. Germline CDR1 and CDR2: SEHNR and FQNEAQ (reference sequence). The CDR3 contains 15 residues. The CDR3 DNA sequence: TGTGCCAGCAGCTTAGATCAGGGGGGCAATCAGCCCCAGCATTTT. It encodes CASSLDQGGNQPQHF. The full variable domain, in which reference TRBV7-9 and TRBJ1-5 provide the parts outside the CDR3, is DTGVSQNPRHKITKRGQNVTFRCDPISEHNRLYWYRQTLGQGPEFLTYFQNEAQLEKSRLLSDRFSAERPKGSFSTLEIQRTEQGDSAMYLCASSLDQGGNQPQHFGDGTRLSIL.

V usage is TRBV29-1 and J usage is TRBJ2-5, with no clear D. Germline-derived CDR1 and CDR2 are SQVTM and ANQGSEA. Deletions cut 7 bases from V and 3 bases from J, with 15 bases between. The CDR3 has 13 residues. CDR3 in DNA: TGCAGCGCGGTTACGGGTAACGAAGAGACCCAGTACTTC. Residues: CSAVTGNEETQYF.

This chain joins TRBV27 and TRBJ2-1, with D possibly matching TRBD1 (5 bases). The CDR3 runs to 15 residues. The germline V gene has CDR1 MNHEY and CDR2 SMNVEV (reference sequence). V shed 6 bases and J shed 0 bases, with 12 bases lying between them. DNA for the CDR3: TGTGCCAGCAGCCCTTGGGGCAGCTCCTACAATGAGCAGTTCTTC. Its protein is CASSPWGSSYNEQFF.

The CDR3 DNA reads as TGTGCCAGTAGTATTCTCACTGAAGCTTTCTTT. It codes for CASSILTEAFF. The chain couples TRBV19 to TRBJ1-1, with unresolved D. Germline V gene sequence: CDR1 LNHDA, CDR2 SQIVND (reference sequence). The CDR3 is made up of 11 amino acids. The germline V and J ends were trimmed by 3 bases and 4 bases, with 3 bases remaining between them.

The chain uses TRBV10-2 and TRBJ2-2; weak D call: TRBD1 (7 bases). CDR1 is WSHSY and CDR2 is SAAADI in the germline V gene. Trimming cost V 6 bases and J 6 bases, with 11 bases left between them. This CDR3 comprises 13 residues. CDR3 DNA sequence: TGCGCCAGCAGGGGGGGACAGTCCGGGGAGCTGTTTTTT. Translating it yields CASRGGQSGELFF.

The chain is built from TRBV7-9 and TRBJ2-7, with D possibly being TRBD1 or TRBD2 (5 bases each). CDR3 length: 13 residues. The V gene's germline CDR1 is SEHNR and CDR2 FQNEAQ (reference sequence). V dropped 4 bases and J dropped 4 bases, with 11 bases sitting between them. CDR3 sequence reads: CASSSSREYEQYF. CDR3 nucleotides: TGTGCCAGCAGCTCTAGCAGGGAGTACGAGCAGTACTTC.

The V call is TRBV27, the J call TRBJ1-3; the D gene is possibly TRBD1 (5 bases). Germline V CDR1 and CDR2: MNHEY, SMNVEV (reference sequence). The CDR3 has 14 amino acids. Trimming took 6 bases from V and 0 from J, leaving 9 bases between them. CDR3 sequence: CASSPQVSGNTIYF. The CDR3 DNA reads as TGTGCCAGCAGCCCACAGGTCTCTGGAAACACCATATATTTT.

DNA for the CDR3: TGTGCCTGGAGCGGGACACCACCTTGGGAAGCTTTCTTT. Its protein is CAWSGTPPWEAFF. J is TRBJ1-1 and V is TRBV30; maybe TRBD1 (6 bases). V was clipped by 3 bases and J by 8 bases, with 16 bases between them. There are 13 residues in the CDR3. Germline assignment: CDR1 GTSNPN and CDR2 SVGIG (reference sequence). Using reference TRBV30 and TRBJ1-1 for the parts outside the CDR3, the full variable domain is SQTIHQWPATLVQPVGSPLSLECTVEGTSNPNLYWYRQAAGRGLQLLFYSVGIGQISSEVPQNLSASRPQDRQFILSSKKLLLSDSGFYLCAWSGTPPWEAFFGQGTRLTVV.

The chain is built from TRBV2 and TRBJ1-1; TRBD1 agrees at 9 bases. J lost 5 bases, V lost 8 bases, and 6 bases had no gene match. The germline gives CDR1 SNHLY, CDR2 FYNNEI. The CDR3 contains 13 residues. The CDR3 sequence is CASRTGVGTEAFF. CDR3 DNA: TGTGCCAGCCGGACAGGGGTGGGGACTGAAGCTTTCTTT.

The chain joins TRBV27 to TRBJ1-1, with no clear D. CDR1 is MNHEY, CDR2 SMNVEV, per germline (reference sequence). V was trimmed by 7 bases and J by 10 bases, leaving 13 bases between them. The CDR3 sequence is 11 residues long. The CDR3 DNA follows: TGTGCCAGCATCTTGGGTGGTAGAGCTTTCTTT. It codes for CASILGGRAFF.

This clone was observed a single time. The V call is TRBV6-5, the J call TRBJ1-5, with D tentatively TRBD1 (6 bases). This CDR3 comprises 14 residues. Germline V CDR1 and CDR2: MNHEY, SVGAGI. Trimming cost V 5 bases and J 7 bases, with 15 bases left between them. For the CDR3, the DNA is TGTGCCAGCAGTATTCAGGGGCCGGGACAGCCCCAGCATTTT. It yields the protein CASSIQGPGQPQHF.

The CDR3 nucleotides read TGTGCCAGCAGTTTATCGGGTGCAGGATACGAGCAGTACTTC. This codes for CASSLSGAGYEQYF. The rearrangement uses TRBV27 and TRBJ2-7, with D unclear. The CDR3 totals 14 residues. The V end was cut by 0 bases, the J end by 4 bases, with 10 bases between. CDR1 is MNHEY and CDR2 is SMNVEV in the germline V gene (reference sequence).

This clone was seen a few times. This sequence joins TRBV7-6 and TRBJ2-7; tentative D call: TRBD2 (6 bases). The germline V gene has CDR1 SGHVS and CDR2 FNYEAQ. The CDR3 has 14 residues. With 0 bases removed from V and 2 bases from J, the gap between germline ends came to 8 bases. CDR3 sequence: CASSLASGTYEQYF. In nucleotides, the CDR3 is TGTGCCAGCAGCTTAGCTAGCGGCACCTACGAGCAGTACTTC.

This clone was observed a handful of times. This chain joins TRBV6-4 and TRBJ2-1; 12 bases match TRBD2. The V gene end was trimmed by 0 bases and the J gene end by 6 bases; junction bases not matched to a gene: 0. CDR3 length: 15 residues. CDR1 and CDR2 from the germline V gene are MRHNA and SNTAGT. The CDR3, as DNA: TGTGCCAGCAGTGACTCGACTAGCGGGAGCAATGAGCAGTTCTTC. This gives the protein CASSDSTSGSNEQFF.

The chain joins TRBV7-6 to TRBJ2-3, with 10 bases matching TRBD2. V lost 1 base to trimming and J lost 5 bases; unmatched junction nucleotides: 6. The CDR3 has 16 amino acids. CDR1 and CDR2 (germline): SGHVS, FNYEAQ. CDR3 amino acids: CASSLEASGSQDTQYF. CDR3 bases: TGTGCCAGCAGCTTAGAGGCTAGCGGGAGTCAAGATACGCAGTATTTT.

The CDR3 DNA reads TGTGCCAGCAGTGAATATTATGGCGCCGATACCTACGAGCAGTACTTC. Its translation is CASSEYYGADTYEQYF. V usage is TRBV25-1 and J usage is TRBJ2-7, with D hard to call. The CDR3 runs 16 residues. CDR1 is MGHDK and CDR2 is SYGVNS in the germline V gene. Trimming took 0 bases from V and 2 from J, leaving 14 bases between them.

This chain connects TRBV7-3 to TRBJ2-5, with D unresolved. Trimming shortened V by 2 bases and J by 5 bases, and 9 bases separated the two germline ends. The germline gives CDR1 SGHTA, CDR2 FQGTGA. The CDR3 contains 13 residues. The CDR3 sequence is CASSLDASETQYF. The CDR3 DNA reads TGTGCCAGCAGCTTAGATGCTTCGGAGACCCAGTACTTC.

The J gene is TRBJ2-7, the V gene TRBV4-1; 8 bases are a match to TRBD2. Trimming removed 4 bases from V and 2 bases from J; junction bases left unmatched: 7. The V gene's germline CDR1 is MGHRA and CDR2 YSYEKL. CDR3 length: 15 amino acids. The CDR3 is CASSPKERGTYEQYF. For the CDR3, the DNA is TGCGCCAGCAGCCCCAAAGAGCGGGGGACCTACGAGCAGTACTTC.

The V gene is TRBV28, the J gene TRBJ2-3; the D is unclear. V lost 4 bases and J 3 bases, leaving 17 bases between the germline ends. CDR1 and CDR2 from the germline V gene are MDHEN and SYDVKM. There are 16 residues in the CDR3. The CDR3 spells CASSSPPQSQTDTQYF. In nucleotides, the CDR3 is TGTGCCAGCAGTTCCCCCCCGCAAAGCCAAACAGATACGCAGTATTTT.

The CDR3 spells CASSRGTSGRGYEQYF. The CDR3 nucleotides are TGTGCCAGCAGCCGCGGGACTAGCGGGAGGGGGTACGAGCAGTACTTC. The chain couples TRBV6-6 to TRBJ2-7; TRBD2 matches at 16 bases. The V segment lost 6 bases and the J segment 4 bases; nucleotides outside the gene matches: 6. In germline, CDR1 is MNHNY, CDR2 SVGAGI (reference sequence). The CDR3 is made up of 16 amino acids.

This chain links TRBV7-9 with TRBJ2-1; 7 bases map to TRBD1. The trim removed 5 bases at V and 3 bases at J, leaving 7 bases unmatched. The CDR3 covers 15 residues. Germline CDR1 and CDR2: SEHNR and FQNEAQ (reference sequence). The chain's CDR3 is CASSPRQGIYNEQFF. CDR3 nucleotides: TGTGCCAGCAGCCCCCGACAGGGAATCTACAATGAGCAGTTCTTC.

The chain carries TRBV10-1 and TRBJ2-3; 10 nucleotides match TRBD2. J gave up 3 bases and V 8 bases, and 5 bases lay outside the gene matches. This CDR3 has 14 residues. Germline values: CDR1 WNHNN, CDR2 SYGVQD (reference sequence). CDR3 sequence: CASSSGRLTDTQYF. CDR3 bases: TGCGCCAGCTCTAGCGGGAGATTAACAGATACGCAGTATTTT.

The chain recombines TRBV19 with TRBJ1-5; D might be TRBD1 (6 bases). Germline V gene sequence: CDR1 LNHDA, CDR2 SQIVND (reference sequence). The germline V and J ends were trimmed by 4 bases and 5 bases, with 21 bases remaining between them. The CDR3 covers 17 residues. The CDR3: CASSRIRDTSLDQPQHF. DNA of the CDR3: TGTGCCAGTAGTAGGATCCGGGACACTTCGCTAGATCAGCCCCAGCATTTT.